This entry lists 7 T cell receptor beta chains sequenced from one sample in a study of blood T cell repertoires in COVID-19. TCRdb keeps only in-frame clones here, not all; method: immunoSEQ multiplex PCR. The table has about 150,000 clones, roughly 88% seen once. Sequencing was performed on peripheral blood. These receptors were taken from a man aged 55 to 70 with COVID-19, enrolled during active disease.

This sequence joins TRBV18 and TRBJ2-3; 13 bases fit TRBD2. In germline, CDR1 is KGHSH, CDR2 LQKENI. This CDR3 has 17 amino acids. J was trimmed by 3 bases and V by 0 bases; bases with no gene match: 3. CDR3 residues: CASSPPTSGGLTDTQYF. In DNA, the CDR3 is TGTGCCAGCTCACCACCGACTAGCGGGGGGTTAACAGATACGCAGTATTTT.

The chain couples TRBV19 to TRBJ2-6; D may be TRBD1 (6 bases). The CDR3 totals 16 residues. Germline V gene sequence: CDR1 LNHDA, CDR2 SQIVND (reference sequence). V was pared by 4 bases and J by 1 base, with 11 bases between. The CDR3 DNA reads as TGTGCCAGTAGTAATGGGGGCGCTTCTGGGGCCAACGTCCTGACTTTC. This translates into CASSNGGASGANVLTF.

This chain links TRBV7-3 with TRBJ2-1; D might be TRBD1 (6 bases). V lost 5 bases and J lost 0, with 8 bases in between. The germline gives CDR1 SGHTA, CDR2 FQGTGA. The CDR3 has 14 amino acids. DNA of the CDR3: TGTGCCAGCAGCGTGGACAGCTCCTACAATGAGCAGTTCTTC. The encoded protein is CASSVDSSYNEQFF.

The chain combines TRBV7-2 with TRBJ1-3; D is unresolved. Germline V gives CDR1 SGHTA, CDR2 FQGNSA. This CDR3 contains 13 residues. Trimming shortened V by 0 bases and J by 4 bases, and 4 bases separated the two germline ends. DNA of the CDR3: TGTGCCAGCAGCTTAGCTCTCGGAAACACCATATATTTT. Residues: CASSLALGNTIYF.

This chain connects TRBV9 to TRBJ1-3, with a possible D match to TRBD1 (5 bases). Per the germline V gene, CDR1 is SGDLS and CDR2 is YYNGEE. Trimming left V 5 bases short and J 0 bases short, with 12 bases between. The CDR3 contains 15 residues. Here the CDR3 DNA reads TGTGCCAGCAGTCACGATACAGGCTCTGGAAACACCATATATTTT. As protein: CASSHDTGSGNTIYF. The whole variable domain, filled in from reference TRBV9 and TRBJ1-3, reads DSGVTQTPKHLITATGQRVTLRCSPRSGDLSVYWYQQSLDQGLQFLIQYYNGEERAKGNILERFSAQQFPDLHSELNLSSLELGDSALYFCASSHDTGSGNTIYFGEGSWLTVV.

The chain links TRBV6-5 to TRBJ1-1; 8 bases agree with TRBD1. The junction had 5 bases not matched to a gene; V was cut back by 7 bases and J by 4 bases. Germline-derived CDR1 and CDR2 are MNHEY and SVGAGI. CDR3 size: 13 residues. The CDR3 bases are TGTGCCAGCACGACAGGGGTGGCCACTGAAGCTTTCTTT. It yields the protein CASTTGVATEAFF.

The chain links TRBV11-2 to TRBJ2-1; 10 bases are a match to TRBD2. CDR1 and CDR2 from the germline V gene are SGHAT and FQNNGV. The CDR3 is 13 amino acids. With V trimmed by 1 base and J by 10 bases, 1 base remained unmatched. This CDR3 is CASSLALAGEQFF. As DNA, the CDR3 is TGTGCCAGCAGCTTAGCACTAGCGGGAGAGCAGTTCTTC.